These 18 T cell receptor beta chains share one sample of origin, sequenced in a study of identical twins. TCRdb re-called the 5' RACE reads through MiXCR, storing one row per CDR3 protein. In the table there are around 1.7 million distinct CDR3 sequences, roughly 35% of which are singletons. Sequencing was performed on cord blood. The receptors come from a newborn girl in good health.

This clonotype was counted between two and nine times. CDR3 in amino acids: CASSLIRTVYEQYF. The CDR3 coding sequence is TGTGCCAGCAGTTTAATCCGGACAGTCTACGAGCAGTACTTC. The J gene is TRBJ2-7, the V gene TRBV28; D may be TRBD1 (6 bases). The CDR3 runs 14 residues. The germline V and J ends were trimmed by 2 bases and 3 bases, with 11 bases remaining between them. Germline V CDR1 and CDR2: MDHEN, SYDVKM.

The chain uses TRBV28 and TRBJ2-7; D is possibly TRBD1 (5 bases). The CDR3 has 15 residues. In germline, CDR1 is MDHEN, CDR2 SYDVKM. V was shortened by 7 bases and J by 0 bases, with 16 bases between the two germline ends. CDR3 DNA: TGTGCCAGCACTAAAGGGGCTTCGAGCTCCTACGAGCAGTACTTC. Amino acid sequence: CASTKGASSSYEQYF.

This sequence joins TRBV6-5 and TRBJ2-1; 7 nucleotides agree with TRBD1. The CDR3 loop spans 16 amino acids. Trimming at V came to 0 bases and at J to 8 bases, leaving 10 bases not matched to a gene. The germline CDR1 and CDR2 sequences are MNHEY and SVGAGI. The CDR3 region has the DNA TGTGCCAGCAGTTACTCGAGATGGGTAGGGGGCTATGAGCAGTTCTTC. It encodes CASSYSRWVGGYEQFF.

The genes are TRBV5-5 and TRBJ1-2; 9 bases line up with TRBD1. Per the germline V gene, CDR1 is SGHKS and CDR2 is YYEKEE (reference sequence). V was clipped by 0 bases and J by 6 bases; unmatched bases: 6. There are 15 residues in the CDR3. The CDR3: CASSLEYTGGNGYTF. For the CDR3, the DNA is TGTGCCAGCAGCTTGGAATATACAGGGGGCAATGGCTACACCTTC.

This clonotype was detected a few times. The CDR3 sequence: CASSLGGQAPGKLFF. The CDR3 nucleotides read TGTGCCAGCAGCCTAGGAGGACAGGCCCCCGGAAAACTGTTTTTT. The rearrangement joins TRBV14 to TRBJ1-4, with 7 bases that match TRBD1. Trimming took 4 bases from V and 10 from J; bases not matched to a gene: 12. The CDR3 has 15 residues. The germline CDR1 and CDR2 sequences are SGHDN and FVKESK.

In the case of this clonotype: One end of the junction varies from germline; a read error may be responsible. V is TRBV6-2 or TRBV6-3 and J is TRBJ1-6, with 7 bases matching TRBD1. The CDR3 sequence is 16 residues long. Germline CDR1 is MNHEY and CDR2 is SVGEGT. The DNA for the CDR3 is TGTGCCAGCAGACAAAGCCGGGACAGCAAGAATTCACCCCCCCACTTT. It yields the protein CASRQSRDSKNSPPHF.

The chain is built from TRBV10-3 and TRBJ2-1; D assignment may be TRBD1 or TRBD2 (5 bases each). This CDR3 is 17 amino acids long. Trimming removed 6 bases at V and 4 bases at J, with 22 bases between. CDR1 and CDR2 (germline): ENHRY, SYGVKD. CDR3: CAISSKGTPEPYNEQFF. The CDR3 nucleotides read TGTGCCATCAGCAGCAAAGGGACCCCGGAACCATACAATGAGCAGTTCTTC.

The sample holds a few counts of this clonotype. The gene calls are TRBV7-8 and TRBJ2-1; D is ambiguous. Trimming stripped 5 bases from V and 2 bases from J, with 13 bases between. Germline-derived CDR1 and CDR2 are SGHVS and FQNEAQ. The CDR3 is made up of 15 amino acids. The CDR3 nucleotides are TGTGCCAGCAGCCCTCGACCAGGCCCCTACAATGAGCAGTTCTTC. Translation: CASSPRPGPYNEQFF.

The rearrangement links TRBV25-1 to TRBJ2-4, with 9 bases aligning to TRBD1. V lost 3 bases and J lost 1; bases outside the gene matches: 4. The CDR3 loop spans 16 amino acids. From germline, CDR1 is MGHDK and CDR2 SYGVNS. The CDR3 nucleotides are TGTGCCAGCAGTGAGTTCGGGACAGGGGCCAAAAACATTCAGTACTTC. Protein: CASSEFGTGAKNIQYF.

The V call is TRBV12-3 or TRBV12-4, the J call TRBJ1-2; D gene unclear. The V and J ends lost 1 base and 2 bases respectively, with 11 bases between them. There are 15 residues in the CDR3. The CDR3 nucleotides are TGTGCCAGCAGTTTAGGGCCCGCACAGAACTATGGCTACACCTTC. Its protein is CASSLGPAQNYGYTF.

The CDR3 spells CASRGQGQGMGYGYTF. CDR3 DNA: TGTGCCAGCAGAGGACAGGGACAGGGCATGGGCTATGGCTACACCTTC. The chain joins TRBV27 to TRBJ1-2; 9 nucleotides match TRBD1. The CDR3 is made up of 16 amino acids. Germline trimming cut 6 bases from V and 4 bases from J; bases unmatched to any gene: 12. Germline-derived CDR1 and CDR2 are MNHEY and SMNVEV (reference sequence).

This clonotype was detected a few times. The chain combines TRBV2 with TRBJ2-1, with D perhaps TRBD2 (7 bases). The V gene lost 4 bases and the J gene lost 1 base, with 11 bases spanning the gap. From germline, CDR1 is SNHLY and CDR2 FYNNEI. The CDR3 has 15 amino acids. In DNA form, the CDR3 reads TGTGCCAGCAGTGTAGGGGGGGAGTCCTACAATGAGCAGTTCTTC. Its translation: CASSVGGESYNEQFF.

In its sample, this clonotype was seen a few times. The chain joins TRBV18 to TRBJ2-5; TRBD1 matches at 8 bases. Looked up from germline, CDR1 is KGHSH and CDR2 is LQKENI. With V trimmed by 3 bases and J by 0 bases, 3 bases remained unmatched. There are 15 residues in the CDR3. CDR3 sequence (DNA): TGTGCCAGCTCACCTCGACAGGGGAACCAAGAGACCCAGTACTTC. The encoded protein is CASSPRQGNQETQYF.

The chain combines TRBV20-1 with TRBJ2-3, with unresolved D. Germline values: CDR1 DFQATT, CDR2 SNEGSKA (reference sequence). With 3 bases removed from V and 1 base from J, the gap between germline ends came to 11 bases. CDR3 length: 14 amino acids. This CDR3 reads CSASFEGGTDTQYF. Here the CDR3 DNA reads TGCAGTGCTAGTTTCGAAGGAGGCACAGATACGCAGTATTTT.

This clonotype appeared a few times. The chain is built from TRBV9 and TRBJ1-4; D is unclear. The CDR3 consists of 14 residues. The germline V and J ends were trimmed by 3 bases and 8 bases, with 14 bases remaining between them. The V gene's germline CDR1 is SGDLS and CDR2 YYNGEE. The CDR3 DNA reads TGTGCCAGCAGCGGCCCACGGCTTAACGAAAAACTGTTTTTT. Translating it yields CASSGPRLNEKLFF.

The chain uses TRBV7-2 and TRBJ1-5; D remains unclear. V lost 1 base, J lost 6 bases, and 10 bases lay in between. The germline V gene has CDR1 SGHTA and CDR2 FQGNSA. The CDR3 loop spans 14 amino acids. CDR3 in DNA: TGTGCCAGCAGCTTAGATCGGTTTCGTCAGCCCCAGCATTTT. Translating it yields CASSLDRFRQPQHF.

There are a few counts of this clonotype. This chain links TRBV5-1 with TRBJ2-7; unclear D gene. This CDR3 has 16 amino acids. Germline assignment: CDR1 SGHRS and CDR2 YFSETQ. V dropped 2 bases and J dropped 2 bases, with 17 bases sitting between them. The CDR3: CASSLTFGLETYEQYF. The CDR3, as DNA: TGCGCCAGCAGCTTAACCTTCGGGCTAGAAACCTACGAGCAGTACTTC.

This clonotype appeared once. This chain connects TRBV20-1 to TRBJ2-1; tentatively, D is TRBD1 (5 bases). The CDR3 loop spans 14 amino acids. Trimming removed 0 bases from V and 8 bases from J, with 14 bases in between. Germline CDR1 and CDR2: DFQATT and SNEGSKA (reference sequence). In DNA, the CDR3 is TGCAGTGCTAGAGATCGTTCAGGGTACGATGAGCAGTTCTTC. It is translated as CSARDRSGYDEQFF.